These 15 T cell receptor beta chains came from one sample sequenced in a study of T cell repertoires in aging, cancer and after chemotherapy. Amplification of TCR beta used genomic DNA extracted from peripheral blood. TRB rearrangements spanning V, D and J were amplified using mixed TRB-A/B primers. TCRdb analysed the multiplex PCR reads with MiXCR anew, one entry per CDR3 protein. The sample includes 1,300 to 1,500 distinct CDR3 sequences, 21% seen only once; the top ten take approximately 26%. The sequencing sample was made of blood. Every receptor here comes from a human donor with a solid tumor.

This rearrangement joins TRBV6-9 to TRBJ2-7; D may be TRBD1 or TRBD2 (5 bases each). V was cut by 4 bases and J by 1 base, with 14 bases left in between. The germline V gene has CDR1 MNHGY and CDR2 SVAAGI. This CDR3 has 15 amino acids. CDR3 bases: TGTGCCAGCAGTTGGGACGGGGCGGCTTCCTACGAGCAGTACTTC. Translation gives CASSWDGAASYEQYF.

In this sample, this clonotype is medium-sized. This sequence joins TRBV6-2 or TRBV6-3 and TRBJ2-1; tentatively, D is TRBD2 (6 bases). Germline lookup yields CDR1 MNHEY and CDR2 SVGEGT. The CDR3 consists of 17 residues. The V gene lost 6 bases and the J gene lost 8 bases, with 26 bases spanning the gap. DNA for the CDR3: TGTGCCAGCAGCCGGAGGATTGGAAGTGGCGGGAACCATGAGCAGTTCTTC. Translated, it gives CASSRRIGSGGNHEQFF.

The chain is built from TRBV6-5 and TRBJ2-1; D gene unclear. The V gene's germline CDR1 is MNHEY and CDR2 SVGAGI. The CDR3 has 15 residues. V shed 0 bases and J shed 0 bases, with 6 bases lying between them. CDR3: CASSYSYSSYNEQFF. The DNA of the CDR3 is TGTGCCAGCAGTTACTCTTATAGCTCCTACAATGAGCAGTTCTTC.

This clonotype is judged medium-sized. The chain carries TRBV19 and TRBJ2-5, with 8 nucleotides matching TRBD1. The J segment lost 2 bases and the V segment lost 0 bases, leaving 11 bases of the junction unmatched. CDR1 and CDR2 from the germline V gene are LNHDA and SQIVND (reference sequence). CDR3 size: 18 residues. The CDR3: CASSIDLPGQGLQETQYF. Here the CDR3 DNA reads TGTGCCAGTAGTATAGACCTCCCCGGACAGGGTCTACAAGAGACCCAGTACTTC.

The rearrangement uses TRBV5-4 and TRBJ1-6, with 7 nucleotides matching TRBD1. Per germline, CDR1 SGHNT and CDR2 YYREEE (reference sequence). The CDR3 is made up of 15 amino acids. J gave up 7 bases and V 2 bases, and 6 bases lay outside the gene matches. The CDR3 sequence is CASSFTGAENSPLHF. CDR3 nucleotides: TGTGCCAGCAGCTTTACAGGGGCGGAGAATTCACCCCTCCACTTT.

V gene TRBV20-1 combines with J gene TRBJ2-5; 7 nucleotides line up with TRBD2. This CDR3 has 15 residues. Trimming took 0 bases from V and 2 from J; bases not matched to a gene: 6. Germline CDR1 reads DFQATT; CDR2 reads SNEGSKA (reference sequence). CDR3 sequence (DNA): TGCAGTGCTAGAGATCCCCTAGCGGCACAAGAGACCCAGTACTTC. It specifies CSARDPLAAQETQYF.

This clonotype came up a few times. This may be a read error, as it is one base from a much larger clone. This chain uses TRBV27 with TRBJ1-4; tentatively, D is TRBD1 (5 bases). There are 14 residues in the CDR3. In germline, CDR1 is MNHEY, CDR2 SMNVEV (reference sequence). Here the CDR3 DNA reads TGTGTCAGCATGCTCCAGGGCGGGGGAGAAAAACTGTTTTTT. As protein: CVSMLQGGGEKLFF.

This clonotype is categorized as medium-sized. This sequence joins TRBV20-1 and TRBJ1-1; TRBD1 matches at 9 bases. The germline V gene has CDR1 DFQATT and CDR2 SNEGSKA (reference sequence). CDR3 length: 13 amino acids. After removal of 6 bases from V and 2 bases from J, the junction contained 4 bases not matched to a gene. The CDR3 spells CSAPDRGNTEAFF. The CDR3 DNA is TGCAGTGCCCCGGACAGGGGCAACACTGAAGCTTTCTTT.

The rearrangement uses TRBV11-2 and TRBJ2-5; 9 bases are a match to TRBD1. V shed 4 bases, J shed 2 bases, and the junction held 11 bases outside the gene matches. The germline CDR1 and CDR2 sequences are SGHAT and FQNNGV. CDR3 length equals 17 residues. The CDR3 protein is CASSSGTGRTSQETQYF. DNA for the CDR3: TGTGCCAGCAGCTCGGGGACAGGGAGGACCTCACAAGAGACCCAGTACTTC.

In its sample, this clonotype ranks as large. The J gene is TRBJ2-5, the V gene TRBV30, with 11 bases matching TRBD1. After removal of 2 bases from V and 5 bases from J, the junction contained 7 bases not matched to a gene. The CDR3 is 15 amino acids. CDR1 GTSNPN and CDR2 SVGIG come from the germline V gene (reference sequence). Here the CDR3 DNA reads TGTGCCTGGAGTTTGGGACAGGGGGTGTCGGAGACCCAGTACTTC. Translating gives CAWSLGQGVSETQYF. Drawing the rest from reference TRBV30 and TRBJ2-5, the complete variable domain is SQTIHQWPATLVQPVGSPLSLECTVEGTSNPNLYWYRQAAGRGLQLLFYSVGIGQISSEVPQNLSASRPQDRQFILSSKKLLLSDSGFYLCAWSLGQGVSETQYFGPGTRLLVL.

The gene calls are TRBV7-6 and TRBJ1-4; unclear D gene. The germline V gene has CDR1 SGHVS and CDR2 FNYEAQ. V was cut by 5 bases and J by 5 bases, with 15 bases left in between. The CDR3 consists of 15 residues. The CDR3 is CASSPWAFENEKLFF. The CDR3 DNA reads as TGTGCCAGCAGCCCCTGGGCCTTTGAAAATGAAAAACTGTTTTTT.

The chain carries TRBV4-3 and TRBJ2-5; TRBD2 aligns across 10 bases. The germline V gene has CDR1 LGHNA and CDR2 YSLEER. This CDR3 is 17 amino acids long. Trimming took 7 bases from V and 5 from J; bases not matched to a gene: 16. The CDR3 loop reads CASKSGRGLGAYETQYF. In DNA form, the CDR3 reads TGCGCCAGCAAGAGCGGGAGGGGTCTCGGGGCTTATGAGACCCAGTACTTC.

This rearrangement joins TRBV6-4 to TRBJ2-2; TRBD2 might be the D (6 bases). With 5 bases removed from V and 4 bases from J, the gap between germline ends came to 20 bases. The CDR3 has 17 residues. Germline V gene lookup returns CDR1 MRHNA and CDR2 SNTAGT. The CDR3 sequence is CASSSLRREGLTGELFF. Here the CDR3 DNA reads TGTGCCAGCAGTTCTCTTAGGAGGGAAGGCCTCACCGGGGAGCTGTTTTTT.

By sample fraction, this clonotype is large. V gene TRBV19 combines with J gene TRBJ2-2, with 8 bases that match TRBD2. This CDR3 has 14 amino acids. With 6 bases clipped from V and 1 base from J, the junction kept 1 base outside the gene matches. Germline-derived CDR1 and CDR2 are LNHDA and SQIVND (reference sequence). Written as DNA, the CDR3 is TGTGCCAGTAGGAGCGGGAGGAACACCGGGGAGCTGTTTTTT. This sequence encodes CASRSGRNTGELFF. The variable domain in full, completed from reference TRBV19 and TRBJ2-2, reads DGGITQSPKYLFRKEGQNVTLSCEQNLNHDAMYWYRQDPGQGLRLIYYSQIVNDFQKGDIAEGYSVSREKKESFPLTVTSAQKNPTAFYLCASRSGRNTGELFFGEGSRLTVL.

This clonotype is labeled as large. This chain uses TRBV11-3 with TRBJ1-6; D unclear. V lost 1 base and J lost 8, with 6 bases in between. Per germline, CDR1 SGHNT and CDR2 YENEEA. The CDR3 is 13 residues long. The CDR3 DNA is TGTGCCAGCAGCTTAGCTCTGGATTCACCCCTCCACTTT. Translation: CASSLALDSPLHF.